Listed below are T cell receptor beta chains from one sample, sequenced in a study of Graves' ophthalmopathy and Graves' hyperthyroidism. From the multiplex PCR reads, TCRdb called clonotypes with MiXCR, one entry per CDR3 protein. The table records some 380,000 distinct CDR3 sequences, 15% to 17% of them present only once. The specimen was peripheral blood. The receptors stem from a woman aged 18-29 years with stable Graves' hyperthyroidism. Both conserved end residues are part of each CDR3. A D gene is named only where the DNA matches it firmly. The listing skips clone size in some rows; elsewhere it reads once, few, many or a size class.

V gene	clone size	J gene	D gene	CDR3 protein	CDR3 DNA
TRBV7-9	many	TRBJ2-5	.	CASSPRGGLVETQYF	TGTGCCAGCAGCCCCCGTGGGGGTTTGGTGGAGACCCAGTACTTC
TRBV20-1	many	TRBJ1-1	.	CSARDPAMNTEAFF	TGCAGTGCTAGAGATCCAGCTATGAACACTGAAGCTTTCTTT
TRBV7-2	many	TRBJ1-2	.	CASSLVSGGGYTF	TGTGCCAGCAGCTTAGTTTCAGGAGGGGGCTACACCTTC
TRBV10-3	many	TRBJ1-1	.	CAISESTLGARVNTEAFF	TGTGCCATCAGTGAGTCGACTCTTGGGGCACGGGTGAACACTGAAGCTTTCTTT
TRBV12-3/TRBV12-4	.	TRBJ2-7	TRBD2	CASSSRPDGTSGAFYEQYF	TGTGCCAGCAGTTCGAGACCGGACGGTACTAGCGGGGCTTTCTACGAGCAGTACTTC
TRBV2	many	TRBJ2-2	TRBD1	CASRERTGAGTGELFF	TGTGCCAGCAGGGAGAGGACAGGGGCGGGCACCGGGGAGCTGTTTTTT
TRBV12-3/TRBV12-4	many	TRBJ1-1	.	CASSFRQLNTEAFF	TGTGCCAGCAGTTTTAGACAGTTGAACACTGAAGCTTTCTTT
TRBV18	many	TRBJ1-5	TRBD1	CASSPGGGVFQPQHF	TGTGCCAGCTCACCGGGAGGGGGCGTTTTTCAGCCCCAGCATTTT
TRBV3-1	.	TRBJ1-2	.	CASSQRGGASNYGYTF	TGTGCCAGCAGCCAAAGGGGGGGGGCATCTAACTATGGCTACACCTTC
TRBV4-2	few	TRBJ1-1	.	CASSAGRTVLNTEAFF	TGTGCCAGCAGCGCAGGGCGGACAGTTTTGAACACTGAAGCTTTCTTT
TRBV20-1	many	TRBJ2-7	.	CSARFRGGQYF	TGCAGTGCTAGGTTTAGAGGGGGGCAGTACTTC
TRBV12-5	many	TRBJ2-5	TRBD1	CASGSGQGWGETQYF	TGTGCTAGTGGGTCGGGACAGGGGTGGGGAGAGACCCAGTACTTC
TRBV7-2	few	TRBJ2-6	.	CASSNRGEVANVLTF	TGTGCCAGCTCGAACCGGGGAGAAGTGGCCAACGTCCTGACTTTC
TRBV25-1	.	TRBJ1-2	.	CASSDSFYGYTF	TGTGCCAGCAGCGACAGCTTCTATGGCTACACCTTC